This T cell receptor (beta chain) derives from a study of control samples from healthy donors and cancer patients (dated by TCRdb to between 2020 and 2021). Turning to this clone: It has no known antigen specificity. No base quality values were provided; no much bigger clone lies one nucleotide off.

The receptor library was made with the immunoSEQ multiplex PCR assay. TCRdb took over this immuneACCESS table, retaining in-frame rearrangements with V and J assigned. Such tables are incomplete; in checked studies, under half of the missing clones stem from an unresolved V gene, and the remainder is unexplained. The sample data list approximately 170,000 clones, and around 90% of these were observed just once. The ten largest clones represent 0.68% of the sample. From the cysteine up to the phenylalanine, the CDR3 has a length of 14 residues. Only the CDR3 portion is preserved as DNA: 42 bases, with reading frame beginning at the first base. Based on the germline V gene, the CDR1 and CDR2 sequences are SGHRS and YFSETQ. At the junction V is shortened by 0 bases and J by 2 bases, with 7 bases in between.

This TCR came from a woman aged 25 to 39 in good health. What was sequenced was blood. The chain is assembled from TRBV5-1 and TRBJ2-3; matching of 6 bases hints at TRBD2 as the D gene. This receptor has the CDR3 CASSLGDSTDTQYF. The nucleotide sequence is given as TGCGCCAGCAGCTTGGGGGACTCCACAGATACGCAGTATTTT.